This TCR beta chain was identified during a study of blood T cell repertoires in COVID-19. Study at large: Sites across the United States, Italy and Spain contributed samples from acute and convalescent COVID-19. In each case, the material was cDNA or gDNA derived from T cells, B-cell-depleted T cells, or PBMCs.

Authors' methods: Reference gene primer amplification yielded estimated nucleated cell counts. Generated by immunoSEQ multiplex PCR, the TCRdb table keeps only in-frame clones and is missing some. D and trimming were read from the DNA, whereas the V and J calls and clone size are those reported in that table. The data contain about 280,000 clones, about 89% of them singletons. The CDR3 length is 13 residues. The germline gives CDR1 SGHTA, CDR2 FQGNSA. With 5 bases clipped from V and 8 bases from J, the junction kept 8 bases outside the gene matches. Sequenced: peripheral blood. The chain uses TRBV7-2 and TRBJ1-2; 7 bases align to TRBD1. The sequence came from a man in his forties with acute or convalescent COVID-19. CDR3 residues: CASSPDREGGYTF. CDR3 DNA sequence: TGTGCCAGCAGCCCAGACAGGGAAGGGGGCTACACCTTC. Looking up the rest from reference TRBV7-2 and TRBJ1-2 gives the full variable domain: GAGVSQSPSNKVTEKGKDVELRCDPISGHTALYWYRQSLGQGLEFLIYFQGNSAPDKSGLPSDRFSAERTGGSVSTLTIQRTQQEDSAVYLCASSPDREGGYTFGSGTRLTVV.